Described below is a single T cell receptor (beta chain) sequence and its context. Its target is unknown. PCR was performed using 60 Vbeta and 13 Jbeta primers. In the source study's methods: Per a later analysis, the number of unique TCR beta chains was some 75 million, of which roughly 9.9 million were shared. Repertoires were generated with immunoSEQ multiplex PCR, while TCRdb's copy carries only in-frame clones and drops some. V and J calls and clone size are as listed in that table; D and trimming were resolved from the DNA. The table lists approximately 59,000 clones, approximately 67% of them singletons, with around 3% in the top ten. With 2 bases clipped from V and 5 bases from J, the junction kept 14 bases outside the gene matches. This CDR3 comprises 18 residues. In germline, CDR1 is SGHVS, CDR2 FQNEAQ. The data stem from a study of cytomegalovirus exposure and HLA in healthy donors. Study-level findings and limits: A later look showed TCR association rates differing by HLA locus, highest for DRB1 and lowest for HLA-C.

The chain joins TRBV7-8 to TRBJ2-1, with 8 bases that match TRBD2. This receptor was taken from a man aged 25 to 40 in good health and CMV-seronegative. Sequencing input: PBMCs. The CDR3 loop reads CASSLLGRLAGLHNEQFF. CDR3 DNA: TGTGCCAGCAGCTTATTGGGACGGTTAGCGGGGCTTCACAATGAGCAGTTCTTC.